This T cell receptor (beta chain) was observed in a study of blood T cell repertoires in COVID-19. This CDR3 spans 16 amino acids. Germline V gene sequence: CDR1 SGHNT, CDR2 YYREEE (reference sequence). The V gene end was trimmed by 2 bases and the J gene end by 4 bases; junction bases not matched to a gene: 7. Per the original methods: Amplified reference gene primers provided the basis for estimating nucleated cell counts. TCRdb's copy holds only in-frame clones and misses some; the assay was immunoSEQ multiplex PCR. That table gives V, J and clone size, and the DNA gave D and trimming. Among around 200,000 clones listed, around nine tenths were seen once. This clone was detected only a few times.

This clonotype was obtained from a young woman who had recovered from COVID-19. Material for sequencing was peripheral blood. The V call is TRBV5-4, the J call TRBJ2-3; 10 nucleotides agree with TRBD2. Here the CDR3 reads CASSFSTSGTADTQYF. The CDR3 bases are TGTGCCAGCAGCTTTTCCACTAGCGGGACCGCAGATACGCAGTATTTT.